The present TCR beta chain was sequenced within a study of cytomegalovirus exposure and HLA in healthy donors. Study-level results: The classifier reportedly diagnosed cytomegalovirus status with high specificity and sensitivity. Sequencing probably produced one cluster of sequence variants that were highly shared.

A multiplex PCR was run with 60 Vbeta primers and 13 Jbeta primers. The protocol was immunoSEQ multiplex PCR, while the TCRdb copy is restricted to in-frame clones and leaves out a portion. The table shows tens of thousands of clones, with roughly 80% occurring only once. Of note for this clone: Its antigen is unidentified.

Germline-derived CDR1 and CDR2 are SGHNT and YENEEA. V trimming: 4 bases; J trimming: 6 bases; junction bases outside the gene matches: 8. This CDR3 spans 15 amino acids. This rearrangement joins TRBV11-3 to TRBJ2-1, with TRBD2 identical over 8 bases. Sequencing used PBMCs. The sequence was obtained from a man aged 25-45 years in good health and CMV-seronegative. The CDR3 region has the DNA TGTGCCAGCAGCTCCCGGGAGGGTGGCGGCAATGAGCAGTTCTTC. Translating it yields CASSSREGGGNEQFF.